This TCR beta chain is drawn from a study of graft-versus-host responses after intestinal transplantation. For the study at large: The study gave all recipients anti-thymocyte globulin induction, then tacrolimus and steroids for about 3 years.

For this clone: The antigen remains unidentified.

Measured with immunoSEQ multiplex PCR; TCRdb has only the in-frame clones, and not every one. The sample yields roughly 100,000 clones, 87% seen once. With 2 bases removed from V and 2 bases from J, the gap between germline ends came to 7 bases. Germline-derived CDR1 and CDR2 are SGHTA and FQGTGA. This CDR3 region has 13 residues. This receptor was taken from a human donor who received an intestinal transplant. Source: unstimulated CD4+ T cells sorted from spleen or lymph node cells, taken before intestinal transplant. The chain combines TRBV7-3 with TRBJ2-7; D might be TRBD2 (5 bases). CDR3 protein: CASSLDGTYEQYF. The CDR3, as DNA: TGTGCCAGCAGCTTAGACGGGACCTACGAGCAGTACTTC.